This T cell receptor beta chain appears in the sequencing data of a study of blood T cell repertoires in COVID-19. Assay used: immunoSEQ multiplex PCR; TCRdb lists only in-frame clones, some missing. The sample yields hundreds of thousands of clones, about 90% seen once. The CDR3 runs to 14 residues. Germline assignment: CDR1 LGHDT and CDR2 YNNKEL (reference sequence). V lost 4 bases and J 7 bases, leaving 17 bases between the germline ends. This clone was observed once. This chain joins TRBV3-1 (or the pseudogene TRBV3-2) and TRBJ2-7, with D tentatively TRBD1 (6 bases). Sequencing was done on a sample of PBMCs or T cells enriched from blood (not recorded which). The sequence was collected from a woman in her 30s who had recovered from COVID-19. CDR3 sequence reads: CASSPVDRFREQYF. CDR3 nucleotides: TGTGCCAGCAGCCCCGTAGACAGGTTCCGGGAGCAGTACTTC.